A selection of T cell receptor beta chains follows, all from one sample in a study of PD-L1 blockade in urothelial cancer. This table comes from immunoSEQ multiplex PCR, and its TCRdb copy is limited to in-frame clones, with some not included. The table records around 100,000 clones, over 80% of them present only once. Sample: PBMCs, taken around atezolizumab (anti-PD-L1) treatment. The receptors shown here come from an elderly woman with urothelial cancer. Both conserved end residues are part of each CDR3. A D gene is named only where the DNA matches it firmly. A clone size is listed for some rows: how often the clone was seen (once, few, many), or a class if it is expanded.

clone_size	cdr3_length	j_call	v_call	d_call	cdr3_nt	cdr3_aa
.	14	TRBJ1-2	TRBV7-9	.	TGTGCCAGCAGCCGAGGCCAGGGTAACTATGGCTACACCTTC	CASSRGQGNYGYTF
.	16	TRBJ1-3	TRBV5-1	TRBD1	TGCGCCAGCAGCCCGTACAGGGGTTCCTCTGGAAACACCATATATTTT	CASSPYRGSSGNTIYF
.	15	TRBJ2-7	TRBV7-3	TRBD2	TGTGCCAGCAGCTCCTCGGGTAGCGGGAGCTCCGAGCAGTACTTC	CASSSSGSGSSEQYF
.	18	TRBJ2-1	TRBV9	TRBD2	TGTGCCAGCAGTGGACTAGCGGGGACCAAAATAACCTACAATGAGCAGTTCTTC	CASSGLAGTKITYNEQFF
once	12	TRBJ1-1	TRBV10-3	TRBD1	TGTGCCATCAGTAATCAGGGGGCTGGCGCTTTCTTT	CAISNQGAGAFF
.	15	TRBJ2-1	TRBV6-6	TRBD2	TGTGCCACCCAGTGGAGCGGGAGCCTATACAATGAGCAGTTCTTC	CATQWSGSLYNEQFF
.	13	TRBJ2-5	TRBV14	.	TGTGCCAGCAGCCAAGCAGGATTAGAGACCCAGTACTTC	CASSQAGLETQYF
once	13	TRBJ1-2	TRBV4-2	.	TGTGCCAGCAGCCAAGATAGGCAGGGTGGCTACACCTTC	CASSQDRQGGYTF
.	16	TRBJ2-5	TRBV2	.	TGTGCCAGCAGTGAAGCGCAAACAGGGCTTGGAGAGACCCAGTACTTC	CASSEAQTGLGETQYF
.	14	TRBJ2-1	TRBV28	TRBD1	TGTGCCAGCAGTGGACAGGGGGCTTTTGGTGAGCAGTTCTTC	CASSGQGAFGEQFF
.	13	TRBJ2-2	TRBV6-5	TRBD2	TGTGCCAGCAGAACTAGCGGGAGTGGGGAGCTGTTTTTT	CASRTSGSGELFF
.	16	TRBJ2-2	TRBV28	.	TGTGCCAGCACCTCTGGGGGGGCCCCTAGGAACGGGGAGCTGTTTTTT	CASTSGGAPRNGELFF
.	16	TRBJ1-4	TRBV9	TRBD1	TGTGCCAGCAGCGGGACAGGGGTCCCAGCTAATGAAAAACTGTTTTTT	CASSGTGVPANEKLFF
.	12	TRBJ1-1	TRBV7-3	TRBD1	TGTGCCAGCAGCAGAGGGACAGGGGTTGCTTTCTTT	CASSRGTGVAFF
.	16	TRBJ1-1	TRBV5-1	TRBD1	TGCGCCAGCAGCTTGGAAACAGGGGGCTTGTCGGCTGAAGCTTTCTTT	CASSLETGGLSAEAFF
.	14	TRBJ2-1	TRBV15	TRBD2	TGTGCCACTGCCGGGACTAGCGGGAGAAGTGAGCAGTTCTTC	CATAGTSGRSEQFF
.	11	TRBJ1-1	TRBV28	.	TGTGCCAGCAGTTTGAGCACTGAAGCTTTCTTT	CASSLSTEAFF
few	15	TRBJ2-1	TRBV9	TRBD2	TGTGCCAGCAGCGTAGGAATAGCGGGAGAAATTGAGCAGTTCTTC	CASSVGIAGEIEQFF
.	15	TRBJ2-4	TRBV28	TRBD2	TGTGCCAGCAGCCCCCCGGCCTCGGGGGGTAACATTCAGTACTTC	CASSPPASGGNIQYF
.	15	TRBJ2-1	TRBV10-1	TRBD2	TGCGCCAGCACAACCGGGACTAGCGGGTACAATGAGCAGTTCTTC	CASTTGTSGYNEQFF
.	16	TRBJ2-2	TRBV18	TRBD1	TGTGCCAGCTCACCTACCGGGACAGGGAACACCGGGGAGCTGTTTTTT	CASSPTGTGNTGELFF
.	17	TRBJ2-4	TRBV1	.	TGCACCAGCAGCCATCTAGGCCGGGACTATGCCAAAAACATTCAGTACTTC	CTSSHLGRDYAKNIQYF
.	15	TRBJ2-7	TRBV11-1	.	TGTGCCAGCAGCAAGGGACTTCAGAGCTCCTACGAGCAGTACTTC	CASSKGLQSSYEQYF
.	15	TRBJ2-1	TRBV29-1	TRBD2	TGCAGCGGAGGACTAGCGGGAGGATCCTACAATGAGCAGTTCTTC	CSGGLAGGSYNEQFF
.	16	TRBJ2-1	TRBV27	TRBD2	TGTGCCAGCAGTTCCCCCGCTAGCGGGAAGGTCAATGAGCAGTTCTTC	CASSSPASGKVNEQFF
.	15	TRBJ2-7	TRBV5-4	TRBD1	TGTGCCAGCAGCTTAGCTTCGCAGGGGGCTAGCGAGCAGTACTTC	CASSLASQGASEQYF
once	14	TRBJ2-1	TRBV11-2	.	TGTGCCAGCAGCTTCGACAGGATAAACAATGAGCAGTTCTTC	CASSFDRINNEQFF
.	14	TRBJ1-5	TRBV6-6	.	TGTGCCAGCAGTTACCCCGAGGTGGGTCAGCCCCAGCATTTT	CASSYPEVGQPQHF
.	15	TRBJ2-3	TRBV2	TRBD2	TGTGCCAGCACCCAGGACGCCGGGGGGGCGGATACGCAGTATTTT	CASTQDAGGADTQYF
.	14	TRBJ2-2	TRBV28	.	TGTGCCAGCAGTTTATTAGCTTCCACCGGGGAGCTGTTTTTT	CASSLLASTGELFF
.	14	TRBJ1-5	TRBV25-1	.	TGTGCCAGCAGTGAATATGAGGACATGATGCCCCAGCATTTT	CASSEYEDMMPQHF
.	14	TRBJ1-5	TRBV18	.	TGTGCCAGCTCACCTCGTGAGGGAAATCAGCCCCAGCATTTT	CASSPREGNQPQHF
.	15	TRBJ2-5	TRBV9	TRBD2	TGTGCCAGCAGCGTAGAAGGGACTAGCAGTGAGACCCAGTACTTC	CASSVEGTSSETQYF
few	14	TRBJ1-2	TRBV5-1	TRBD1	TGCGCCAGCAGCAAAGGGGACAGGGGTGGTGGCTACACCTTC	CASSKGDRGGGYTF
.	14	TRBJ2-7	TRBV28	.	TGTGCCAGCACCTATAGCGGACGAGACTACGAGCAGTACTTC	CASTYSGRDYEQYF
.	13	TRBJ2-1	TRBV6-1	TRBD2	TGTGCCAGCAGCCCGACTAGCGGCAATGAGCAGTTCTTC	CASSPTSGNEQFF
.	16	TRBJ2-1	TRBV9	TRBD2	TGTGCCAGCAGCACCCTAGCGGGAGGTCTAGGTAATGAGCAGTTCTTC	CASSTLAGGLGNEQFF
.	15	TRBJ2-3	TRBV14	.	TGTGCCAGCAGCCAAGATAACAGGGCGGGAGATACGCAGTATTTT	CASSQDNRAGDTQYF
.	20	TRBJ2-1	TRBV5-1	TRBD2	TGCGCCAGCAGCAAAGGGACTAGCGGGAGGGGATCCACCATCTACAATGAGCAGTTCTTC	CASSKGTSGRGSTIYNEQFF
.	16	TRBJ2-1	TRBV13	TRBD2	TGTGCCAGCAGCTCCCTAACTCCGGGACTAGCGGCAGGGGAGTTCTTC	CASSSLTPGLAAGEFF
.	14	TRBJ2-3	TRBV7-2	.	TGTGCCAGCAGCTTTTTTACAGGGTCCGATACGCAGTATTTT	CASSFFTGSDTQYF
.	14	TRBJ1-2	TRBV6-1	TRBD1	TGTGCCAGCAAAGCCGGGACAGGATCTGGTAGCTACACCTTC	CASKAGTGSGSYTF
.	14	TRBJ1-1	TRBV19	.	TGTGCCAGTAGTCACGGGACATCAGGGACTGAAGCTTTCTTT	CASSHGTSGTEAFF
.	15	TRBJ2-7	TRBV4-1	TRBD2	TGCGCCAGCAGCCAACCCCTAAGCGGGAGTTTCGAGCAGTACTTC	CASSQPLSGSFEQYF
.	13	TRBJ2-2	TRBV30	.	TGTGCCTGGAGTGTAAGGACTTCCGGGGAGCTGTTTTTT	CAWSVRTSGELFF
.	15	TRBJ2-1	TRBV6-1	TRBD2	TGTGCCAGCAGTGTACTAGCGGCGTCCGGCAATGAGCAGTTCTTC	CASSVLAASGNEQFF
.	12	TRBJ1-1	TRBV7-8	TRBD1	TGTGCCAGCAGCTTAGCGACAGGGGAGGCTTTCTTT	CASSLATGEAFF
.	15	TRBJ2-2	TRBV7-3	TRBD1	TGTGCCAGCAGCTCCGACAGGGCGAGCACCGGGGAGCTGTTTTTT	CASSSDRASTGELFF
.	15	TRBJ1-5	TRBV4-1	TRBD1	TGCGCCAGCAGCCAAGAGGGGACAGGGAATCAGCCCCAGCATTTT	CASSQEGTGNQPQHF
.	12	TRBJ2-1	TRBV4-2	.	TGTGCCAGCAGCATTCGCAGGGGTGAGCAGTTCTTC	CASSIRRGEQFF
.	13	TRBJ1-1	TRBV11-1	.	TGTGCCAGCAGCTTGGGCAGTGAGGGTGAAGCTTTCTTT	CASSLGSEGEAFF
.	14	TRBJ2-1	TRBV13	.	TGTGCCAGCAGCTTAGGCCGCAGGGGCCATGAGCAGTTCTTC	CASSLGRRGHEQFF
.	14	TRBJ2-2	TRBV2	TRBD1	TGTGCCAGCAATCAGGGGGCTCGAACCGGGGAGCTGTTTTTT	CASNQGARTGELFF
.	16	TRBJ1-2	TRBV15	.	TGTGCCACCAGCCCATTTTCGACAGCCACCTCTTATGGCTACACCTTC	CATSPFSTATSYGYTF
.	16	TRBJ1-1	TRBV11-2	TRBD1	TGTGCCAGCAGCTTGGGACAGGGGACCTGGAACACTGAAGCTTTCTTT	CASSLGQGTWNTEAFF
few	15	TRBJ2-2	TRBV7-9	TRBD2	TGTGCCAGCACATTCGGGGGGAGCGGGACCGGGGAGCTGTTTTTT	CASTFGGSGTGELFF
.	14	TRBJ1-1	TRBV27	.	TGTGCCAGCAGTTTATCAGCAGCGAGGACTGAAGCTTTCTTT	CASSLSAARTEAFF
.	16	TRBJ2-6	TRBV30	.	TGTGCCTGGAGTGCCCTGACATCTTCTGGGGCCAACGTCCTGACTTTC	CAWSALTSSGANVLTF
.	14	TRBJ2-2	TRBV10-3	TRBD2	TGTGCCATCAGACTAGCGGGGACCACCGGGGAGCTGTTTTTT	CAIRLAGTTGELFF